The 15 T cell receptor beta chains presented below share a single source sample, sequenced in a study of blood T cell repertoires in COVID-19. Profiling relied on immunoSEQ multiplex PCR, and the TCRdb table lists in-frame clones only, not all of them. Altogether fewer than 95,000 clones are present, roughly 89% being singletons, with the ten largest covering 25% to 30%. The sample comprised peripheral blood. The source of these receptors is a man aged 45-65 years with active or convalescent COVID-19.

The rearrangement joins TRBV24-1 to TRBJ2-5, with a weak D call TRBD1 (6 bases). Germline values: CDR1 KGHDR, CDR2 SFDVKD. The CDR3 totals 15 residues. V lost 2 bases and J 6 bases, leaving 15 bases between the germline ends. The CDR3 DNA follows: TGTGCCACCAGTGATTCGGTCACAGGGATCAAGACCCAGTACTTC. Translated: CATSDSVTGIKTQYF.

V and J are TRBV6-6 and TRBJ2-5; D call uncertain. Per germline, CDR1 MNHNY and CDR2 SVGAGI (reference sequence). Trimming cost V 6 bases and J 1 base, with 9 bases left between them. The CDR3 runs 13 residues. CDR3 bases: TGTGCCAGCAGATCCTCGGGCCAAGAGACCCAGTACTTC. Translating it yields CASRSSGQETQYF.

The chain employs TRBV28 and TRBJ1-4; a weak D match, TRBD1 (5 bases). The germline V and J ends were trimmed by 3 bases and 2 bases, with 19 bases remaining between them. CDR1 MDHEN and CDR2 SYDVKM come from the germline V gene. The CDR3 length is 18 residues. The CDR3 DNA follows: TGTGCCAGCAGTTTGGGCGGGGGGGGTATTTTGACTAATGAAAAACTGTTTTTT. The encoded protein is CASSLGGGGILTNEKLFF. The whole variable domain, filled in from reference TRBV28 and TRBJ1-4, reads DVKVTQSSRYLVKRTGEKVFLECVQDMDHENMFWYRQDPGLGLRLIYFSYDVKMKEKGDIPEGYSVSREKKERFSLILESASTNQTSMYLCASSLGGGGILTNEKLFFGSGTQLSVL.

The gene calls are TRBV6-1 and TRBJ2-5; the match to TRBD2 covers 12 bases. In germline, CDR1 is MNHNS, CDR2 SASEGT. J was trimmed by 9 bases and V by 1 base; bases with no gene match: 3. CDR3 length: 14 residues. The CDR3 DNA sequence: TGTGCCAGCAGTGAAGACCCTAGCGGGAGGGCCCAGTACTTC. It encodes CASSEDPSGRAQYF.

In its sample, this clone was seen a few times. V usage is TRBV12-5 and J usage is TRBJ2-1; 7 bases align to TRBD1. Germline CDR1 is LGHNT and CDR2 is FRNRAP. V was pared by 5 bases and J by 6 bases, with 10 bases of the junction left unmatched. This CDR3 region has 15 residues. The CDR3 coding sequence is TGTGCTAGTGGTGCTACAGGGGCCCGACCCAATGAGCAGTTCTTC. Residues: CASGATGARPNEQFF.

The gene calls are TRBV3-1 (or the pseudogene TRBV3-2) and TRBJ1-4, with D perhaps matching TRBD1 (6 bases). The CDR3 is made up of 14 amino acids. From germline, CDR1 is LGHDT and CDR2 YNNKEL (reference sequence). With 1 base removed from V and 8 bases from J, the gap between germline ends came to 11 bases. In nucleotides, the CDR3 is TGTGCCAGCAGCCAAGGAGGCAGGGGAGAAAAACTGTTTTTT. This encodes CASSQGGRGEKLFF.

The chain combines TRBV3-1 (or the pseudogene TRBV3-2) with TRBJ2-7; 7 positions agree with TRBD1. The CDR3 is 15 residues long. V dropped 4 bases and J dropped 2; count of bases not matched to a gene: 8. The germline CDR1 and CDR2 sequences are LGHDT and YNNKEL (reference sequence). In DNA, the CDR3 is TGTGCCAGCAGCCTTACCCGGGACAGCCCCTACGAGCAGTACTTC. Protein: CASSLTRDSPYEQYF.

V and J are TRBV3-1 (or the pseudogene TRBV3-2) and TRBJ2-7; possibly TRBD1 for D (8 bases). The CDR3 loop spans 16 amino acids. V was trimmed by 1 base and J by 3 bases, leaving 16 bases between them. Per germline, CDR1 LGHDT and CDR2 YNNKEL (reference sequence). The CDR3 region is CASSQGTTGGVYEQYF. For the CDR3, the DNA is TGTGCCAGCAGCCAAGGGACAACAGGGGGGGTCTACGAGCAGTACTTC.

This sequence joins TRBV10-1 and TRBJ1-1; no reliable D call. The CDR3 consists of 16 residues. Looked up from germline, CDR1 is WNHNN and CDR2 is SYGVQD (reference sequence). The ends were cut back, 3 bases at V and 0 bases at J, with 14 bases in the middle. The CDR3 region is CASSEAGKNLNTEAFF. The CDR3 DNA follows: TGCGCCAGCAGTGAAGCGGGGAAGAACCTGAACACTGAAGCTTTCTTT.

This clone was counted only a few times. V is TRBV5-1 and J is TRBJ2-1; TRBD2 aligns across 8 bases. Germline lookup yields CDR1 SGHRS and CDR2 YFSETQ. Unmatched junction bases numbered 7, after V lost 2 bases and J lost 3 bases. The CDR3 totals 16 residues. CDR3 DNA sequence: TGCGCCAGCAGCTTTAGCGGGGTCCTTAACTACAATGAGCAGTTCTTC. This translates into CASSFSGVLNYNEQFF.

The J gene is TRBJ1-2, the V gene TRBV30; maybe TRBD1 (6 bases). Between the trimmed V and J ends, which lost 4 bases and 7 bases, there was a span of 22 bases. Germline V gives CDR1 GTSNPN, CDR2 SVGIG (reference sequence). The CDR3 length is 15 residues. CDR3: CAWTVRTEFARGYTF. The CDR3 DNA sequence: TGTGCCTGGACTGTTAGGACAGAATTTGCTCGTGGCTACACCTTC.

J is TRBJ2-7 and V is TRBV12-5, with a possible D match to TRBD1 (6 bases). The CDR3 consists of 15 residues. Germline CDR1 and CDR2: LGHNT and FRNRAP. V was shortened by 4 bases and J by 7 bases, with 20 bases between the two germline ends. CDR3 region: CASGSARTVLREQYF. In DNA, the CDR3 is TGTGCTAGTGGTTCCGCCCGGACAGTCCTTAGGGAGCAGTACTTC.

The rearrangement uses TRBV6-5 and TRBJ2-1, with 8 bases aligning to TRBD2. J gave up 6 bases and V 5 bases, and 9 bases lay outside the gene matches. This CDR3 is built from 15 residues. The germline V gene encodes CDR1 MNHEY and CDR2 SVGAGI. CDR3 DNA: TGTGCCAGCAGTAGGGACTTCCTAGCGGGCAATGAGCAGTTCTTC. This codes for CASSRDFLAGNEQFF.

The J gene is TRBJ2-1, the V gene TRBV28; tentative D call: TRBD1 (6 bases). The V end lost 7 bases, the J end lost 1 base, and 11 bases lay between the germline ends. The CDR3 is 14 residues long. CDR1 and CDR2 (germline): MDHEN, SYDVKM. CDR3 nucleotide sequence: TGTGCCAGCACCATGGACAGTTCCTACAATGAGCAGTTCTTC. This translates into CASTMDSSYNEQFF.

V is TRBV18 and J is TRBJ2-2, with a possible D match to TRBD1 (5 bases). Per the germline V gene, CDR1 is KGHSH and CDR2 is LQKENI. The length of the CDR3 is 15 residues. Between the trimmed V and J ends, which lost 1 base and 0 bases, there was a span of 6 bases. CDR3 sequence (DNA): TGTGCCAGCTCACCACGGACAACGAACACCGGGGAGCTGTTTTTT. Amino acid sequence: CASSPRTTNTGELFF.